This T cell receptor beta chain originates from a study of T-cell reconstitution after alpha-beta-depleted transplantation in children. Germline V lookup: CDR1 MNHEY, CDR2 SMNVEV (reference sequence). This CDR3 has 15 residues. Trimming stripped 4 bases from V and 3 bases from J, with 13 bases between. This clonotype was recorded a few times. Unique molecular identifiers were incorporated during preparation of the TCRbeta library. TCRdb re-called the PCR reads through MiXCR, storing one row per CDR3 protein. This sample carries some 490,000 distinct CDR3 sequences, around 13% of them seen once, and the ten largest clones take more than 5.5%.

Specimen: PBMCs from the stem cell graft donor, collected from the stem cell graft. The chain carries TRBV27 and TRBJ2-1, with a tentative D call TRBD2 (7 bases). The source of this sequence is a human donor who donated a stem cell graft to a child with combined immunodeficiency. The CDR3 sequence is CASSYEGGLYNEQFF. The CDR3 DNA sequence: TGTGCCAGCAGTTACGAGGGGGGGCTCTACAATGAGCAGTTCTTC.